These 17 T cell receptor beta chains were sequenced from one sample in a study of spatial heterogeneity in lung cancer. Time point: sample taken at primary tumor resection. Whole RNA, which was extracted from tumor, nontumor lung tissue or frozen PBMC, was sequenced without any cell sorting. TCRdb re-analysed the 5' RACE reads in MiXCR, keeping a single row per CDR3 protein. Here the sample spans fewer than 40,000 distinct CDR3 sequences, 7.5% to 8% being singletons. The starting material was PBMCs, obtained at surgery. The origin of the receptors is a male donor with early-stage non-small cell lung cancer.

This clonotype was seen a handful of times. This chain connects TRBV24-1 to TRBJ2-5; 13 nucleotides align to TRBD2. The CDR3 is 15 residues long. Germline trimming cut 3 bases from V and 5 bases from J; bases unmatched to any gene: 2. Germline assignment: CDR1 KGHDR and CDR2 SFDVKD. CDR3 residues: CATSDATSGGETQYF. The DNA for the CDR3 is TGTGCCACCAGTGATGCGACTAGCGGGGGGGAGACCCAGTACTTC.

The table lists this clonotype with many counts. This chain links TRBV7-3 with TRBJ2-1, with D perhaps assigned TRBD1 or TRBD2 (5 bases each). V lost 4 bases and J lost 3, with 13 bases in between. The CDR3 covers 15 residues. Germline V gives CDR1 SGHTA, CDR2 FQGTGA. The CDR3 protein is CASSSHRGGYNEQFF. The CDR3 region has the DNA TGTGCCAGCAGCTCGCATCGTGGGGGCTACAATGAGCAGTTCTTC.

The V call is TRBV5-1, the J call TRBJ2-3; 9 bases are shared with TRBD2. CDR1 is SGHRS and CDR2 is YFSETQ in the germline V gene. The CDR3 totals 15 residues. V shed 4 bases and J 1 base; nucleotides not matched to a gene: 4. The CDR3 DNA is TGCGCCAGCAGCGTAGAGCGGGGGGGCACAGATACGCAGTATTTT. Translated: CASSVERGGTDTQYF.

There are a few counts of this clonotype. The CDR3 sequence is CASSSLGVATGELFF. The CDR3, as DNA: TGTGCCAGCAGTTCCCTGGGTGTTGCCACCGGGGAGCTGTTTTTT. The chain has TRBV6-5 and TRBJ2-2; D gene ambiguous. The CDR3 covers 15 residues. Germline values: CDR1 MNHEY, CDR2 SVGAGI. Between the trimmed V and J ends, which lost 4 bases and 4 bases, there was a span of 13 bases.

This clonotype occurred many times. This CDR3 reads CASSLTGADNEQFF. In nucleotides, the CDR3 is TGTGCCAGCAGCCTCACAGGGGCGGACAATGAGCAGTTCTTC. The chain is built from TRBV9 and TRBJ2-1; 7 bases fit TRBD1. The V gene's germline CDR1 is SGDLS and CDR2 YYNGEE. J was trimmed by 5 bases and V by 4 bases; bases with no gene match: 6. CDR3 size: 14 residues.

This clonotype was counted between two and nine times. V gene TRBV12-3 or TRBV12-4 combines with J gene TRBJ2-2; the D gene is possibly TRBD2 (5 bases). V lost 7 bases and J 6 bases, leaving 12 bases between the germline ends. The CDR3 covers 13 residues. CDR3: CASIKRESGELFF. The CDR3 coding sequence is TGTGCCAGCATTAAAAGGGAGTCCGGGGAGCTGTTTTTT.

This clonotype showed up just a few times. This sequence joins TRBV5-6 and TRBJ1-6, with D perhaps matching TRBD1 (5 bases). V shed 2 bases and J shed 10 bases, with 7 bases lying between them. Germline CDR1 is SGHDT and CDR2 is YYEEEE. This CDR3 spans 12 amino acids. The CDR3: CASSLQESPLHF. CDR3 DNA: TGTGCCAGCAGCTTACAGGAATCACCCCTCCACTTT.

This clonotype was counted at least ten times. This sequence joins TRBV20-1 and TRBJ1-1; 12 bases agree with TRBD1. The CDR3 is 17 amino acids. Losses at the gene ends were 0 bases for V and 5 bases for J; bases not matched to a gene: 10. CDR1 is DFQATT and CDR2 is SNEGSKA in the germline V gene (reference sequence). In DNA, the CDR3 is TGCAGTGCTAGAGATGCGGGACAGGGGGCAGTGGAAACTGAAGCTTTCTTT. The encoded protein is CSARDAGQGAVETEAFF.

This chain links TRBV6-5 with TRBJ2-2, with 7 bases identical to TRBD1. Germline-derived CDR1 and CDR2 are MNHEY and SVGAGI. The CDR3 runs to 15 residues. V dropped 3 bases and J dropped 5; count of bases not matched to a gene: 6. The CDR3 protein is CASSYDRALTGELFF. Written as DNA, the CDR3 is TGTGCCAGCAGTTATGACAGGGCATTAACCGGGGAGCTGTTTTTT.

This clonotype turned up a few times. This rearrangement joins TRBV20-1 to TRBJ2-7; D perhaps matches TRBD1 (6 bases). The germline V gene has CDR1 DFQATT and CDR2 SNEGSKA (reference sequence). The CDR3 has 15 residues. Trimming took off 3 bases at V and 3 bases at J, with 18 bases between the two ends. CDR3 region: CSASDLFQGRYEQYV. In DNA form, the CDR3 reads TGCAGTGCTAGTGATTTGTTCCAGGGGCGCTACGAGCAGTACGTC.

This sequence joins TRBV3-2 and TRBJ1-1; TRBD1, the table's D call, was not compared with the DNA. TRBV3-2 is a pseudogene locus. This CDR3 is built from 16 residues. CDR3 sequence: CASSQGGGGREGEAFF. CDR3 coding DNA: TGTGCCAGCAGCCAAGGAGGGGGGGGTAGAGAGGGTGAAGCTTTCTTT.

This clonotype was detected ten times or more. J is TRBJ1-6 and V is TRBV24-1; TRBD1 is a possible D gene (5 bases). The CDR3 runs 14 residues. Germline V gene lookup returns CDR1 KGHDR and CDR2 SFDVKD. The V end lost 4 bases, the J end lost 10 bases, and 13 bases lay between the germline ends. Here the CDR3 DNA reads TGTGCCACCAGTGACCGCCGGACAAACTCACCCCTCCACTTT. It codes for CATSDRRTNSPLHF.

The DNA for the CDR3 is TGTGCCAGCAGCCCTTACAGGGTAGGGGGAAAACTGTTTTTT. Its translation is CASSPYRVGGKLFF. J is TRBJ1-4 and V is TRBV3-1; tentative D call: TRBD1 (6 bases). The CDR3 totals 14 residues. With 4 bases removed from V and 10 bases from J, the gap between germline ends came to 16 bases. Germline V CDR1 and CDR2: LGHDT, YNNKEL (reference sequence).

The rearrangement uses TRBV20-1 and TRBJ2-5; D could derive from TRBD1 or TRBD2 (5 bases each). Germline CDR1 DFQATT, CDR2 SNEGSKA (reference sequence). V lost 7 bases, J lost 2 bases, and 14 bases lay in between. CDR3 length: 13 amino acids. The CDR3 sequence: CSDTGLLQETQYF. DNA of the CDR3: TGCAGTGATACAGGACTCTTACAAGAGACCCAGTACTTC.

This clonotype was counted many times. The chain is built from TRBV11-3 and TRBJ2-1; 11 bases map to TRBD1. The length of the CDR3 is 15 residues. Trimming took 4 bases from V and 6 from J; bases not matched to a gene: 5. The germline V gene has CDR1 SGHNT and CDR2 YENEEA. DNA for the CDR3: TGTGCCAGCAGCTCCGGACAGGGGGCGATCAATGAGCAGTTCTTC. Its protein product is CASSSGQGAINEQFF.

The table lists this clonotype with many counts. The rearrangement joins TRBV7-2 to TRBJ2-1; D gene uncertain. This CDR3 comprises 13 residues. Per germline, CDR1 SGHTA and CDR2 FQGNSA. Trimming cost V 5 bases and J 6 bases, with 11 bases left between them. CDR3 in DNA: TGTGCCAGCAGCCAGAGCACGGTCAATGAGCAGTTCTTC. This encodes CASSQSTVNEQFF. Full variable domain (missing parts from reference TRBV7-2 and TRBJ2-1): GAGVSQSPSNKVTEKGKDVELRCDPISGHTALYWYRQSLGQGLEFLIYFQGNSAPDKSGLPSDRFSAERTGGSVSTLTIQRTQQEDSAVYLCASSQSTVNEQFFGPGTRLTVL.

The V gene is TRBV20-1, the J gene TRBJ2-2, with 14 bases matching TRBD2. The CDR3 spans 18 residues. The V gene's germline CDR1 is DFQATT and CDR2 SNEGSKA (reference sequence). The junction had 6 bases not matched to a gene; V was cut back by 3 bases and J by 0 bases. CDR3 DNA sequence: TGCAGTGCTAGCGGACTAGCGGGAGGCGGGACGAACACCGGGGAGCTGTTTTTT. This encodes CSASGLAGGGTNTGELFF.